These 18 T cell receptor beta chains were sequenced from one sample in a study of cytomegalovirus exposure and HLA in healthy donors (dated by TCRdb to the late 2010s). To prepare the library, the immunoSEQ multiplex PCR assay was applied. TCRdb took this table from immuneACCESS and kept in-frame rearrangements with V and J called. Such tables lack part of the clones; where checked against another copy, unresolved V genes explain under half of the gap, and the rest is unexplained. The sample table lists 150,000 to 200,000 clones, more than 70% of them with a count of one. The ten top clones hold more than 1.1% of the sample. The source material was PBMCs. These receptors were obtained from a young woman in good health and CMV-seronegative.

CDR3 sequence: CASSAGTSGRGDTQYF. DNA for the CDR3: TGTGCCAGCAGCGCCGGGACTAGCGGGAGAGGGGATACGCAGTATTTT. The V gene is TRBV9, the J gene TRBJ2-3; 14 bases map to TRBD2. Trimming at V came to 3 bases and at J to 6 bases, leaving 6 bases not matched to a gene. The CDR3 is 16 amino acids. Germline CDR1 is SGDLS and CDR2 is YYNGEE. Using reference TRBV9 and TRBJ2-3 for the parts outside the CDR3, the full variable domain is DSGVTQTPKHLITATGQRVTLRCSPRSGDLSVYWYQQSLDQGLQFLIQYYNGEERAKGNILERFSAQQFPDLHSELNLSSLELGDSALYFCASSAGTSGRGDTQYFGPGTRLTVL.

This clone has only a few counts. The gene calls are TRBV13 and TRBJ1-3; tentatively, D is TRBD1 (5 bases). V lost 7 bases and J lost 1, with 20 bases in between. CDR1 PRHDT and CDR2 FYEKMQ come from the germline V gene (reference sequence). CDR3 length equals 17 residues. CDR3 sequence reads: CASTILNRGYSGNTIYF. Here the CDR3 DNA reads TGTGCCAGCACCATTCTGAATCGGGGGTATTCTGGAAACACCATATATTTT.

The rearrangement links TRBV4-1 to TRBJ2-3; 7 bases fit TRBD2. The V gene's germline CDR1 is MGHRA and CDR2 YSYEKL. V was clipped by 1 base and J by 2 bases; unmatched bases: 6. The CDR3 runs to 16 residues. The DNA of the CDR3 is TGCGCCAGCAGCCAAGGGTCTAGCGGTCACACAGATACGCAGTATTTT. It codes for CASSQGSSGHTDTQYF.

V gene TRBV19 combines with J gene TRBJ1-1, with D maybe TRBD1 (6 bases). V shed 5 bases and J shed 1 base, with 14 bases lying between them. This CDR3 has 15 residues. Per the germline V gene, CDR1 is LNHDA and CDR2 is SQIVND (reference sequence). The CDR3 loop reads CASSPATGRNTEAFF. The CDR3 DNA reads TGTGCCAGTAGTCCCGCGACAGGTCGGAACACTGAAGCTTTCTTT.

CDR3 in DNA: TGTGCCAGTGGGGCCAGCGCAACTAATGAAAAACTGTTTTTT. It translates to CASGASATNEKLFF. The chain carries TRBV19 and TRBJ1-4; D is possibly TRBD1 (5 bases). V lost 8 bases and J 0 bases, leaving 10 bases between the germline ends. Germline V gene lookup returns CDR1 LNHDA and CDR2 SQIVND (reference sequence). The CDR3 is made up of 14 amino acids.

The chain is built from TRBV5-4 and TRBJ2-3, with TRBD2 matching 12 bases. The germline gives CDR1 SGHNT, CDR2 YYREEE (reference sequence). The CDR3 contains 15 residues. V was clipped by 0 bases and J by 6 bases; unmatched bases: 2. As DNA, the CDR3 is TGTGCCAGCAGCTTGGGACTAGCGGGGGTGGATACGCAGTATTTT. Translating gives CASSLGLAGVDTQYF.

The chain carries TRBV14 and TRBJ1-2, with D hard to call. Trimming left V 5 bases short and J 2 bases short, with 9 bases between. CDR3 size: 13 residues. Germline V gene lookup returns CDR1 SGHDN and CDR2 FVKESK. Here the CDR3 reads CASSKVLNYGYTF. The CDR3, as DNA: TGTGCCAGCAGCAAAGTATTGAACTATGGCTACACCTTC.

The V gene is TRBV15, the J gene TRBJ1-4, with a tentative D call TRBD1 (5 bases). The V and J ends lost 4 bases and 8 bases respectively, with 14 bases between them. The CDR3 runs to 14 residues. Germline V gene sequence: CDR1 LNHNV, CDR2 YYDKDF (reference sequence). The CDR3 DNA is TGTGCCACCAGCAAACGGGGGGGACGAGAAAAACTGTTTTTT. Its protein is CATSKRGGREKLFF.

This clone appeared once. This CDR3 is CASSQAPWTGYTEAFF. The CDR3 DNA sequence: TGCGCCAGCAGCCAAGCTCCTTGGACAGGTTACACTGAAGCTTTCTTT. The V call is TRBV4-1, the J call TRBJ1-1; TRBD1 matches at 7 bases. The J segment lost 3 bases and the V segment lost 1 base, leaving 8 bases of the junction unmatched. The V gene's germline CDR1 is MGHRA and CDR2 YSYEKL. This CDR3 has 16 residues.

This clone was counted a few times. The rearrangement uses TRBV7-2 and TRBJ2-7, with 8 bases aligning to TRBD2. Germline V gives CDR1 SGHTA, CDR2 FQGNSA. This CDR3 is 14 amino acids long. The V segment lost 3 bases and the J segment 1 base; nucleotides outside the gene matches: 2. This CDR3 is CASSFQRESYEQYF. CDR3 sequence (DNA): TGTGCCAGCAGCTTTCAGCGGGAGTCCTACGAGCAGTACTTC.

The J gene is TRBJ1-5, the V gene TRBV7-9; D uncertain. Trimming cost V 4 bases and J 7 bases, with 11 bases left between them. Germline V CDR1 and CDR2: SEHNR, FQNEAQ (reference sequence). CDR3 length equals 13 residues. Here the CDR3 reads CASSSGVGQPQHF. CDR3 nucleotides: TGTGCCAGCAGCTCCGGGGTTGGGCAGCCCCAGCATTTT.

The chain employs TRBV10-1 and TRBJ1-6; TRBD1 matches 8 bases. Germline loops: CDR1 WNHNN, CDR2 SYGVQD (reference sequence). CDR3 size: 15 residues. Unmatched junction bases numbered 5, after V lost 3 bases and J lost 7 bases. The DNA of the CDR3 is TGCGCCAGCAGTGAATCGACAGGGGTCAATTCACCCCTCCACTTT. Encoded protein: CASSESTGVNSPLHF.

J is TRBJ2-1 and V is TRBV28; 8 bases are shared with TRBD1. V shed 5 bases, J shed 10 bases, and the junction held 7 bases outside the gene matches. Germline-derived CDR1 and CDR2 are MDHEN and SYDVKM. This CDR3 is 13 amino acids long. CDR3: CASSKTGVLEQFF. CDR3 nucleotide sequence: TGTGCCAGCAGTAAGACAGGGGTCCTCGAGCAGTTCTTC.

The V gene is TRBV20-1, the J gene TRBJ2-3; no clear D. The germline V gene has CDR1 DFQATT and CDR2 SNEGSKA (reference sequence). This CDR3 spans 11 amino acids. Trimming stripped 4 bases from V and 6 bases from J, with 8 bases between. CDR3 region: CSAIFGDTQYF. For the CDR3, the DNA is TGCAGTGCTATTTTCGGTGATACGCAGTATTTT.

This chain links TRBV19 with TRBJ1-2; D gene unclear. This CDR3 comprises 17 residues. V lost 6 bases and J lost 4, with 24 bases in between. Germline-derived CDR1 and CDR2 are LNHDA and SQIVND (reference sequence). CDR3 region: CASRPDGNERRLYGYTF. The CDR3 DNA reads TGTGCCAGTAGGCCGGACGGGAACGAACGGCGACTCTATGGCTACACCTTC.

V usage is TRBV7-8 and J usage is TRBJ1-5; 7 bases fit TRBD1. Trimming removed 5 bases from V and 3 bases from J; junction bases left unmatched: 7. Germline V CDR1 and CDR2: SGHVS, FQNEAQ. This CDR3 region has 15 residues. The CDR3 DNA is TGTGCCAGCAGCAGATCCGGGACAGCCAATCAGCCCCAGCATTTT. Translating it yields CASSRSGTANQPQHF.

This chain joins TRBV12-1 and TRBJ1-2; no DNA check was done on the table's D call, TRBD1. TRBV12-1 represents a pseudogene. There are 15 residues in the CDR3. The chain's CDR3 is CASSFTVRGDYGYTF. In DNA form, the CDR3 reads TGTGCCAGCAGCTTTACGGTCAGGGGGGACTATGGCTACACCTTC.

The chain is built from TRBV15 and TRBJ1-2, with 8 bases identical to TRBD1. V lost 1 base and J lost 6; bases outside the gene matches: 1. Germline V lookup: CDR1 LNHNV, CDR2 YYDKDF (reference sequence). This CDR3 comprises 13 residues. For the CDR3, the DNA is TGTGCCACCAGCAGAGCGACAGGGGATGGCTACACCTTC. Translating it yields CATSRATGDGYTF. Variable domain in full (rest from reference TRBV15 and TRBJ1-2): DAMVIQNPRYQVTQFGKPVTLSCSQTLNHNVMYWYQQKSSQAPKLLFHYYDKDFNNEADTPDNFQSRRPNTSFCFLDIRSPGLGDTAMYLCATSRATGDGYTFGSGTRLTVV.